This T cell receptor (beta chain) was captured in a study of a mutant IDH1 vaccine in newly diagnosed glioma. In germline, CDR1 is SGHTA, CDR2 FQGNSA. Trimming removed 1 base from V and 1 base from J; junction bases left unmatched: 8. The CDR3 is made up of 18 amino acids. On this clone: What it recognizes is unknown.

This table comes from immunoSEQ multiplex PCR, and its TCRdb copy is limited to in-frame clones, with some not included. The data hold tens of thousands of clones, with 81% observed a single time. Sample time point: week 35, safety follow-up. Topical imiquimod was applied with each vaccine dose, which held 300 ug of mutant IDH1 20-mer peptide. The chain is built from TRBV7-2 and TRBJ2-7; 12 nucleotides match TRBD2. The receptor's source is a woman aged 35 to 49 with glioma. Some clones in this sample may be carry-over from other donors' samples. The input for sequencing was PBMCs, taken from a glioma patient whose treatment included an IDH1 peptide vaccine. CDR3 bases: TGTGCCAGCAGCTTAGTGGCTAGCGGGAGGGTAACTTCCTACGAGCAGTACTTC. Its translation is CASSLVASGRVTSYEQYF.